This T cell receptor (beta chain) was captured by sequencing in a study of technical replicates of blood from a handful of donors. Profiled with immunoSEQ multiplex PCR; TCRdb holds only in-frame clones, not every one. The sample consists of about 88,000 clones, approximately 95% of them appearing once. V dropped 7 bases and J dropped 7; count of bases not matched to a gene: 2. This CDR3 is 13 amino acids long. Per germline, CDR1 LNHDA and CDR2 SQIVND (reference sequence). The material sequenced was T cells isolated from PBMCs. The chain links TRBV19 to TRBJ2-1; the match to TRBD2 covers 12 bases. This receptor was taken from a human donor in good health. The CDR3 region has the DNA TGTGCCAGTAAGACTAGCGGGAGTAATGAGCAGTTCTTC. Translation: CASKTSGSNEQFF.